The 21 T cell receptor beta chains below were found in one sample sequenced in a study of blood T cells in healthy people across ages. The second PCR ran roughly 6 to 11 cycles with a sample-barcoded 5' primer and J-beta primers. One entry per CDR3 protein results from TCRdb running MiXCR on the 5' RACE reads. Among hundreds of thousands of distinct CDR3 sequences listed, about 30% were seen once. Sample: blood. Receptor source: an elderly woman in good health.

This clonotype was observed at least ten times. The chain employs TRBV29-1 and TRBJ1-2, with D possibly matching TRBD1 (5 bases). Germline V gene lookup returns CDR1 SQVTM and CDR2 ANQGSEA. V lost 7 bases to trimming and J lost 5 bases, with 14 bases between them. The CDR3 runs to 12 residues. The CDR3 is CSGMGPFYGYTF. CDR3 sequence (DNA): TGCAGCGGAATGGGACCTTTTTATGGCTACACCTTC.

This clonotype has at least ten counts. The chain combines TRBV7-2 with TRBJ1-1; no definite D call. The V gene's germline CDR1 is SGHTA and CDR2 FQGNSA. V lost 4 bases, J lost 8 bases, and 8 bases lay in between. CDR3 size: 11 residues. CDR3 nucleotide sequence: TGTGCCAGCAGCTACCGGGGAGAAGCTTTCTTT. Translation gives CASSYRGEAFF.

The table lists this clonotype with many counts. The CDR3 loop reads CASSPLSSGLQETQYF. The CDR3 region has the DNA TGTGCCAGCTCACCATTGTCTAGCGGGCTTCAAGAGACCCAGTACTTC. The V gene is TRBV18, the J gene TRBJ2-5; TRBD2 aligns across 8 bases. The CDR3 has 16 amino acids. The trim removed 2 bases at V and 2 bases at J, leaving 7 bases unmatched. Germline CDR1 and CDR2: KGHSH and LQKENI.

The gene calls are TRBV7-2 and TRBJ2-1; 8 nucleotides match TRBD2. Losses at the gene ends were 5 bases for V and 0 bases for J; bases not matched to a gene: 6. Germline V lookup: CDR1 SGHTA, CDR2 FQGNSA. This CDR3 spans 16 amino acids. The CDR3 bases are TGTGCCAGCAGCATCAAAAGCGGGAGCTCCTACAATGAGCAGTTCTTC. This codes for CASSIKSGSSYNEQFF.

There are a few counts of this clonotype. The chain recombines TRBV28 with TRBJ2-1; D unresolved. Germline V gives CDR1 MDHEN, CDR2 SYDVKM. This CDR3 has 15 residues. V lost 3 bases, J lost 0 bases, and 9 bases lay in between. The CDR3 loop reads CASSFAWPSYNEQFF. In nucleotides, the CDR3 is TGTGCCAGCAGTTTTGCTTGGCCCTCCTACAATGAGCAGTTCTTC.

Points on this clonotype: Possible read error: a much larger clone is one base away. The chain recombines TRBV9 with TRBJ2-4, with D hard to call. The closer fit of TRBJ2-5 to the DNA end suggests the J call may be wrong. Germline V gene sequence: CDR1 SGDLS, CDR2 YYNGEE. The CDR3 is 12 residues long. The CDR3 nucleotides read TGTGCCAGCGGAGAGTTTGGCCAGACCCAGTACTTC. It translates to CASGEFGQTQYF.

In this sample, this clonotype turned up many times. V is TRBV6-2 or TRBV6-3 and J is TRBJ2-3; TRBD2 matches 13 bases. CDR1 and CDR2 (germline): MNHEY, SVGEGT. The junction had 6 bases not matched to a gene; V was cut back by 4 bases and J by 2 bases. There are 17 residues in the CDR3. CDR3 DNA sequence: TGTGCCAGCAGTTTAGGACTAGCGGGGGTACTCACAGATACGCAGTATTTT. Its protein product is CASSLGLAGVLTDTQYF.

This clonotype appeared many times. CDR3 loop: CAWSVGRTTEAFF. The CDR3 DNA sequence: TGTGCCTGGAGTGTCGGCAGGACAACTGAAGCTTTCTTT. The chain is built from TRBV30 and TRBJ1-1, with D maybe TRBD1 (5 bases). CDR1 is GTSNPN and CDR2 is SVGIG in the germline V gene (reference sequence). V shed 0 bases and J shed 5 bases, with 10 bases lying between them. The CDR3 length is 13 residues.

This clonotype was detected many times. The rearrangement links TRBV10-3 to TRBJ1-4; D may be TRBD1 (5 bases). Germline loops: CDR1 ENHRY, CDR2 SYGVKD. V was clipped by 11 bases and J by 5 bases, with 18 bases between them. The CDR3 spans 14 residues. CDR3 sequence (DNA): TGTGCCTCCAAGAGCGGGACGGTGAATGAAAAACTGTTTTTT. This gives the protein CASKSGTVNEKLFF.

V gene TRBV12-3 or TRBV12-4 combines with J gene TRBJ2-3; 8 bases are a match to TRBD2. The CDR3 has 17 amino acids. V lost 5 bases to trimming and J lost 13 bases; unmatched junction nucleotides: 23. CDR3 loop: CASSPSLRGDNTDAEYF. The CDR3 DNA is TGTGCCAGCAGTCCATCCCTGCGGGGGGATAACACAGATGCGGAGTATTTT.

This clonotype was detected many times. This may arise from a read error, as a much more abundant clone is one base away. The chain uses TRBV7-3 and TRBJ2-5; TRBD2 agrees at 7 bases. J lost 11 bases, V lost 4 bases, and 13 bases had no gene match. The CDR3 consists of 14 residues. Germline CDR1 and CDR2: SGHTA and FQGTGA. The CDR3 loop reads CASSSVPAGHEQYF. The CDR3 bases are TGTGCCAGCAGCTCCGTCCCAGCGGGGCATGAGCAGTACTTC. Looking up the rest from reference TRBV7-3 and TRBJ2-5 gives the full variable domain: GAGVSQTPSNKVTEKGKYVELRCDPISGHTALYWYRQSLGQGPEFLIYFQGTGAADDSGLPNDRFFAVRPEGSVSTLKIQRTERGDSAVYLCASSSVPAGHEQYFGPGTRLLVL.

This sequence joins TRBV5-1 and TRBJ2-1, with 15 bases that match TRBD2. Germline CDR1 and CDR2: SGHRS and YFSETQ. This CDR3 has 15 amino acids. V shed 4 bases, J shed 10 bases, and the junction held 6 bases outside the gene matches. The chain's CDR3 is CASSVRTSGGGEQFF. The CDR3 DNA reads as TGCGCCAGCAGCGTCAGGACTAGCGGGGGGGGGGAGCAGTTCTTC. The whole variable domain, filled in from reference TRBV5-1 and TRBJ2-1, reads KAGVTQTPRYLIKTRGQQVTLSCSPISGHRSVSWYQQTPGQGLQFLFEYFSETQRNKGNFPGRFSGRQFSNSRSEMNVSTLELGDSALYLCASSVRTSGGGEQFFGPGTRLTVL.

In regard to this clonotype: This may be a read error, as it is one base from a much larger clone. The chain links TRBV5-6 to TRBJ2-7; possibly TRBD2 for D (5 bases). Germline V gene sequence: CDR1 SGHDT, CDR2 YYEEEE. The CDR3 length is 15 residues. V dropped 0 bases and J dropped 7 bases, with 17 bases sitting between them. In nucleotides, the CDR3 is TGTGCCAGCAGCTTGGTCAGCGGCTCCTACAATGAGCAGTACTTC. This sequence encodes CASSLVSGSYNEQYF.

The gene calls are TRBV28 and TRBJ2-4, with D possibly matching TRBD1 (6 bases). The DNA end lines up better with TRBJ2-7; the J call may be wrong. This CDR3 comprises 14 residues. CDR1 and CDR2 from the germline V gene are MDHEN and SYDVKM. CDR3 region: CASSPGTPGHEQYF. CDR3 DNA: TGTGCCAGCAGTCCCGGGACACCTGGACACGAGCAGTACTTC.

This chain links TRBV7-3 with TRBJ2-3; TRBD2 is a possible D gene (6 bases). The germline V gene has CDR1 SGHTA and CDR2 FQGTGA. V lost 4 bases and J 0 bases, leaving 11 bases between the germline ends. The CDR3 runs 15 residues. The chain's CDR3 is CASSSSGPSTDTQYF. The CDR3 DNA reads TGTGCCAGCAGCTCCAGCGGGCCTAGCACAGATACGCAGTATTTT. The full variable domain, completed using reference TRBV7-3 and TRBJ2-3, is GAGVSQTPSNKVTEKGKYVELRCDPISGHTALYWYRQSLGQGPEFLIYFQGTGAADDSGLPNDRFFAVRPEGSVSTLKIQRTERGDSAVYLCASSSSGPSTDTQYFGPGTRLTVL.

The table lists this clonotype with many counts. The V call is TRBV15, the J call TRBJ2-6; D tentatively reads TRBD1 or TRBD2 (6 bases each). Per the germline V gene, CDR1 is LNHNV and CDR2 is YYDKDF (reference sequence). The CDR3 runs to 17 residues. V gave up 0 bases and J gave up 2 bases, with 11 bases separating them. CDR3 coding DNA: TGTGCCACCAGCAGAGATCGGGGGCTCGCTGGGGCCAACGTCCTGACTTTC. This sequence encodes CATSRDRGLAGANVLTF.

This chain links TRBV27 with TRBJ1-2; possible D gene TRBD1, 5 bases. CDR1 is MNHEY, CDR2 SMNVEV, per germline (reference sequence). This CDR3 spans 17 amino acids. Trimming removed 2 bases from V and 4 bases from J, with 20 bases in between. The CDR3 region is CASSLRIGAGSSYGYTF. The DNA for the CDR3 is TGTGCCAGCAGTTTAAGGATTGGGGCAGGGTCCAGCTATGGCTACACCTTC.

There are many counts of this clonotype. This chain joins TRBV20-1 and TRBJ2-3; 7 nucleotides agree with TRBD2. The CDR3 is made up of 15 amino acids. V trimming: 5 bases; J trimming: 1 base; junction bases outside the gene matches: 9. CDR1 and CDR2 (germline): DFQATT, SNEGSKA (reference sequence). The CDR3 coding sequence is TGCAGTGCTCGAAAGAGGGCGGGGGGCACAGATACGCAGTATTTT. Translation gives CSARKRAGGTDTQYF.

This clonotype came up many times. V is TRBV6-5 and J is TRBJ1-2, with 10 bases fitting TRBD1. V lost 6 bases and J lost 0; bases outside the gene matches: 7. From germline, CDR1 is MNHEY and CDR2 SVGAGI. The CDR3 spans 16 residues. This chain's CDR3 is CASSRTGGISNYGYTF. The DNA of the CDR3 is TGTGCCAGCAGCCGGACAGGGGGGATTTCTAACTATGGCTACACCTTC.

Many counts were recorded for this clonotype. The rearrangement links TRBV28 to TRBJ2-7; 9 positions match TRBD1. With V trimmed by 8 bases and J by 6 bases, 11 bases remained unmatched. CDR1 is MDHEN and CDR2 is SYDVKM in the germline V gene. This CDR3 region has 14 residues. Here the CDR3 DNA reads TGTGCCAGCCTTCCTCCGGGACAGGGATCCGAGCAGTACTTC. Translation gives CASLPPGQGSEQYF.

Ten or more counts support this clonotype. The V and J genes are TRBV5-1 and TRBJ1-2; tentative D call: TRBD1 (5 bases). V lost 0 bases and J lost 4, with 13 bases in between. Germline assignment: CDR1 SGHRS and CDR2 YFSETQ. The CDR3 has 15 residues. The CDR3 region has the DNA TGCGCCAGCAGCTTGGCCGGGGACTCGGTCTATGGCTACACCTTC. Its protein is CASSLAGDSVYGYTF.